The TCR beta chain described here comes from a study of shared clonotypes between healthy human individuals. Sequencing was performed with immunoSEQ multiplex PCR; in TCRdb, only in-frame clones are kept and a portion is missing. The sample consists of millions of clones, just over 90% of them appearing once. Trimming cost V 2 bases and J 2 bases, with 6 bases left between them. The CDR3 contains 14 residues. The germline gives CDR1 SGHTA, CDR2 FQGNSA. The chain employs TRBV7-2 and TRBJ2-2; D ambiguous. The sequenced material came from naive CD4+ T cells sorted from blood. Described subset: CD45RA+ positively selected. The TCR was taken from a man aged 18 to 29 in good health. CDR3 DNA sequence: TGTGCCAGCAGCTTAACTTATAACACCGGGGAGCTGTTTTTT. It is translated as CASSLTYNTGELFF.